One TCR beta chain is described in this entry. Its matching antigen is unknown. From germline, CDR1 is SQVTM and CDR2 ANQGSEA. The trim removed 6 bases at V and 4 bases at J, leaving 5 bases unmatched. The CDR3 contains 12 residues. This sample stems from a study of shared clonotypes between healthy human individuals. Using around 180 ng DNA, some 30,000 T cell genomes, the sorted-subset replicate PCRs were run. Repertoires were generated with immunoSEQ multiplex PCR, while TCRdb's copy carries only in-frame clones and drops some. The profile shows approximately 590,000 clones, roughly 96% of them singletons. Study-wide findings and caveats: Larger estimated richness was generally seen in naive subsets than in memory subsets.

Terminally differentiated effector memory CD45RA+ cells were excluded by CCR7 positive selection of CD45RO-negative cells. Sequencing was done on a sample of naive CD8+ T cells sorted from blood. The V gene is TRBV29-1, the J gene TRBJ1-1; TRBD1 matches at 7 bases. The receptor's source is a woman between 25 and 40 years old in good health. This CDR3 is CSVVNRGTEAFF. The CDR3, as DNA: TGCAGCGTAGTCAACAGGGGCACTGAAGCTTTCTTT.